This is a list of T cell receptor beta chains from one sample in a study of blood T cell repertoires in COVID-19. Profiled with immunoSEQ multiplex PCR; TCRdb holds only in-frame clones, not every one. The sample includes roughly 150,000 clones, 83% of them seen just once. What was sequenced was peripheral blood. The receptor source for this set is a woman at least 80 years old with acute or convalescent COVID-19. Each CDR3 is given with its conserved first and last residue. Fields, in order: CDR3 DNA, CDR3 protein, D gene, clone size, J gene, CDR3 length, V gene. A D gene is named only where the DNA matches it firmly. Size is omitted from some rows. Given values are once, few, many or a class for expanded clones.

CDR3nt: TGTGCCAGCAGCTCCATGACACGGGGATACACCGGGGAGCTGTTTTTT
CDR3aa: CASSSMTRGYTGELFF
d_gene: NA
abundance: NA
j_gene: TRBJ2-2
len: 16
v_gene: TRBV7-2

CDR3nt: TGTGCCAGCAGTTTGGGGGCGGAAGGATCACCCCTCCACTTT
CDR3aa: CASSLGAEGSPLHF
d_gene: NA
abundance: NA
j_gene: TRBJ1-6
len: 14
v_gene: TRBV6-6

CDR3nt: TGCGCCAGCAGCCAAGATCGGGATCGCGCAGAAACCTTC
CDR3aa: CASSQDRDRAETF
d_gene: NA
abundance: NA
j_gene: TRBJ1-2
len: 13
v_gene: TRBV4-3

CDR3nt: TGTGCCAGCAGTTACGGACTAGCGGGGGGGTACGAGCAGTACTTC
CDR3aa: CASSYGLAGGYEQYF
d_gene: TRBD2
abundance: NA
j_gene: TRBJ2-7
len: 15
v_gene: TRBV5-4

CDR3nt: TGTGCCACAACCGGGGGACAGGGGGTCATGAACACTGAAGCTTTCTTT
CDR3aa: CATTGGQGVMNTEAFF
d_gene: TRBD1
abundance: NA
j_gene: TRBJ1-1
len: 16
v_gene: TRBV19

CDR3nt: TGTGCCAGCAGTCCGGACAGCCCACCGAACACCGGGGAGCTGTTTTTT
CDR3aa: CASSPDSPPNTGELFF
d_gene: NA
abundance: NA
j_gene: TRBJ2-2
len: 16
v_gene: TRBV7-2

CDR3nt: TGTGCCAGCAGTTTTGGGACAGCTAATTCACCCCTCCACTTT
CDR3aa: CASSFGTANSPLHF
d_gene: TRBD1
abundance: NA
j_gene: TRBJ1-6
len: 14
v_gene: TRBV28

CDR3nt: TGTGCCAGCAGCTTATACCACTCGCAATATGTTGAGCAGTTCTTC
CDR3aa: CASSLYHSQYVEQFF
d_gene: NA
abundance: few
j_gene: TRBJ2-1
len: 15
v_gene: TRBV7-9

CDR3nt: TGTGCCAGCTCACCAAGGGGCCTCGACACTGAAGCTTTCTTT
CDR3aa: CASSPRGLDTEAFF
d_gene: NA
abundance: NA
j_gene: TRBJ1-1
len: 14
v_gene: TRBV18

CDR3nt: TGTGCCAGCAGTGGACTATACAATGAGCAGTTCTTC
CDR3aa: CASSGLYNEQFF
d_gene: NA
abundance: NA
j_gene: TRBJ2-1
len: 12
v_gene: TRBV12-3/TRBV12-4

CDR3nt: TGTGCCATGCTAAATAGCAATCAGCCCCAGCATTTT
CDR3aa: CAMLNSNQPQHF
d_gene: NA
abundance: NA
j_gene: TRBJ1-5
len: 12
v_gene: TRBV10-3

CDR3nt: TGTGCCACCAGCAGAGCTTTAACCGGGGAGGGTGAAGCTTTCTTT
CDR3aa: CATSRALTGEGEAFF
d_gene: NA
abundance: NA
j_gene: TRBJ1-1
len: 15
v_gene: TRBV15

CDR3nt: TGTGCCAGCAGCGGCCGGGACAGGGGTACCGAGCAGTACTTC
CDR3aa: CASSGRDRGTEQYF
d_gene: TRBD1
abundance: once
j_gene: TRBJ2-7
len: 14
v_gene: TRBV3-1/TRBV3-2

CDR3nt: TGTGCCAGCAGCCTTTCAGGGGGCGCGGAGAGGAACACCATATATTTT
CDR3aa: CASSLSGGAERNTIYF
d_gene: TRBD1
abundance: NA
j_gene: TRBJ1-3
len: 16
v_gene: TRBV2

CDR3nt: TGTGCCAGCAGCTCCGGGACAAGGCCAAATGAGCAGTTCTTC
CDR3aa: CASSSGTRPNEQFF
d_gene: NA
abundance: NA
j_gene: TRBJ2-1
len: 14
v_gene: TRBV7-8

CDR3nt: TGTGCCATCTCCGGAGACACAGATACGCAGTATTTT
CDR3aa: CAISGDTDTQYF
d_gene: NA
abundance: NA
j_gene: TRBJ2-3
len: 12
v_gene: TRBV10-3

CDR3nt: TGCGCCAGCAGCCCGATACAGGGGGACCGAGTAAATGAGCAGTTCTTC
CDR3aa: CASSPIQGDRVNEQFF
d_gene: TRBD1
abundance: NA
j_gene: TRBJ2-1
len: 16
v_gene: TRBV5-1

CDR3nt: TGTGCCAGCAGTGAGGCACAGAGCGGGGTTTCCTATGGCTACACCTTC
CDR3aa: CASSEAQSGVSYGYTF
d_gene: NA
abundance: few
j_gene: TRBJ1-2
len: 16
v_gene: TRBV6-1

CDR3nt: TGTGCCAGCACCCCCGTTCGTGAAGCGGGGGGGCCCGGGGAGCTGTTTTTT
CDR3aa: CASTPVREAGGPGELFF
d_gene: TRBD2
abundance: once
j_gene: TRBJ2-2
len: 17
v_gene: TRBV6-2/TRBV6-3

CDR3nt: TGTGCCACCAGCAGAGGAACAGGGAGCTATGGCTACACCTTC
CDR3aa: CATSRGTGSYGYTF
d_gene: NA
abundance: NA
j_gene: TRBJ1-2
len: 14
v_gene: TRBV15

CDR3nt: TGTGCCAGCAGCTTAGGACAGGGCCGCGATGAGCAGTTCTTC
CDR3aa: CASSLGQGRDEQFF
d_gene: TRBD1
abundance: NA
j_gene: TRBJ2-1
len: 14
v_gene: TRBV7-6

CDR3nt: TGCGCCAGCAGCCCAGGACAGGGTAGGGAAAAACTGTTTTTT
CDR3aa: CASSPGQGREKLFF
d_gene: TRBD1
abundance: NA
j_gene: TRBJ1-4
len: 14
v_gene: TRBV5-1

CDR3nt: TGCGCCAGCAGTTCAGGGCGCTTCAATCAGCCCCAGCATTTT
CDR3aa: CASSSGRFNQPQHF
d_gene: NA
abundance: NA
j_gene: TRBJ1-5
len: 14
v_gene: TRBV10-2

CDR3nt: TGCGCCAGCAGCCAGGCCCCGGGGGAGGGCAATGAGCAGTTCTTC
CDR3aa: CASSQAPGEGNEQFF
d_gene: TRBD2
abundance: NA
j_gene: TRBJ2-1
len: 15
v_gene: TRBV4-3

CDR3nt: TGTGCCACCGCGCGAGGGGACACCACCACAGATACGCAGTATTTT
CDR3aa: CATARGDTTTDTQYF
d_gene: NA
abundance: NA
j_gene: TRBJ2-3
len: 15
v_gene: TRBV24-1

CDR3nt: TGTGCCAGCAGTTTAGTCGCGGGAATCTACGAGCAGTACTTC
CDR3aa: CASSLVAGIYEQYF
d_gene: NA
abundance: NA
j_gene: TRBJ2-7
len: 14
v_gene: TRBV27

CDR3nt: TGTGCCAGTACGACAGGGGGCAGCTACAATGAGCAGTTCTTC
CDR3aa: CASTTGGSYNEQFF
d_gene: TRBD1
abundance: NA
j_gene: TRBJ2-1
len: 14
v_gene: TRBV19

CDR3nt: TGTGCCAGTTCCAGTATGGGGGCCGAGCAGTACTTC
CDR3aa: CASSSMGAEQYF
d_gene: NA
abundance: NA
j_gene: TRBJ2-7
len: 12
v_gene: TRBV19

CDR3nt: TGTGCCAGCAGTTTAGCGGGGGGCCCCTACGAGCAGTACTTC
CDR3aa: CASSLAGGPYEQYF
d_gene: TRBD2
abundance: NA
j_gene: TRBJ2-7
len: 14
v_gene: TRBV5-4

CDR3nt: TGTGCCAGCAGCTCCGCTTGGACAGACTCCTACGAGCAGTACTTC
CDR3aa: CASSSAWTDSYEQYF
d_gene: NA
abundance: NA
j_gene: TRBJ2-7
len: 15
v_gene: TRBV7-9

CDR3nt: TGTGCCAGCAGCTTACGTGGGGGGGGGAGCTCCTACGAGCAGTACTTC
CDR3aa: CASSLRGGGSSYEQYF
d_gene: TRBD2
abundance: NA
j_gene: TRBJ2-7
len: 16
v_gene: TRBV7-2

CDR3nt: TGTGCCAGCAGGGAAGGGACAGGGGATAACTATGGCTACACCTTC
CDR3aa: CASREGTGDNYGYTF
d_gene: TRBD1
abundance: NA
j_gene: TRBJ1-2
len: 15
v_gene: TRBV7-2

CDR3nt: TGTGCCAGCAGCTTTTCGGGAAATAGCAATCAGCCCCAGCATTTT
CDR3aa: CASSFSGNSNQPQHF
d_gene: NA
abundance: NA
j_gene: TRBJ1-5
len: 15
v_gene: TRBV5-5

CDR3nt: TGTGCCAGCAGCTCTGGGACAGGGACGAACACCGGGGAGCTGTTTTTT
CDR3aa: CASSSGTGTNTGELFF
d_gene: TRBD1
abundance: few
j_gene: TRBJ2-2
len: 16
v_gene: TRBV7-6

CDR3nt: TGTGCCAGCAGCTGGGACACCTACGAGCAGTACTTC
CDR3aa: CASSWDTYEQYF
d_gene: NA
abundance: NA
j_gene: TRBJ2-7
len: 12
v_gene: TRBV5-4

CDR3nt: TGTGCCTGGAGTGTCGACGACAGGTTTTCGAGCGTTTACAATGAGCAGTTCTTC
CDR3aa: CAWSVDDRFSSVYNEQFF
d_gene: NA
abundance: NA
j_gene: TRBJ2-1
len: 18
v_gene: TRBV30

CDR3nt: TGTGCCAGCAGCCCCCGGGGGGGTCAAAATTACAATGAGCAGTTCTTC
CDR3aa: CASSPRGGQNYNEQFF
d_gene: TRBD2
abundance: NA
j_gene: TRBJ2-1
len: 16
v_gene: TRBV6-4

CDR3nt: TGTGCCAGCAGCTTAGCCCTAGCGGGATCGGGGCACGAGCAGTACTTC
CDR3aa: CASSLALAGSGHEQYF
d_gene: TRBD2
abundance: NA
j_gene: TRBJ2-7
len: 16
v_gene: TRBV7-9

CDR3nt: TGCAGCGTTGTCGGGTCGACAGATACGCAGTATTTT
CDR3aa: CSVVGSTDTQYF
d_gene: NA
abundance: NA
j_gene: TRBJ2-3
len: 12
v_gene: TRBV29-1

CDR3nt: TGTGCCAGCAGTACAGACCTCTTACAGGGGGTCGCCAATCAGCCCCAGCATTTT
CDR3aa: CASSTDLLQGVANQPQHF
d_gene: TRBD1
abundance: NA
j_gene: TRBJ1-5
len: 18
v_gene: TRBV2

CDR3nt: TGTGCCAGCAGTTTATTGAGGCAGAACACTGAAGCTTTCTTT
CDR3aa: CASSLLRQNTEAFF
d_gene: NA
abundance: NA
j_gene: TRBJ1-1
len: 14
v_gene: TRBV28

CDR3nt: TGTGCCACCAGTGGTGGACAGGGTGACAATCAGCCCCAGCATTTT
CDR3aa: CATSGGQGDNQPQHF
d_gene: TRBD1
abundance: NA
j_gene: TRBJ1-5
len: 15
v_gene: TRBV24-1

CDR3nt: TGTGCCAGTAGTATTCCGGGACAGCTTTACAATGAGCAGTTCTTC
CDR3aa: CASSIPGQLYNEQFF
d_gene: TRBD1
abundance: NA
j_gene: TRBJ2-1
len: 15
v_gene: TRBV19

CDR3nt: TGTGCCAGCAGCTTTGGTTCGCCAGGGGGCCCCAATCAGCCCCAGCATTTT
CDR3aa: CASSFGSPGGPNQPQHF
d_gene: TRBD1
abundance: NA
j_gene: TRBJ1-5
len: 17
v_gene: TRBV5-4

CDR3nt: TGTGCCAGTAGTCACTTGAGCTACAATGAGCAGTTCTTC
CDR3aa: CASSHLSYNEQFF
d_gene: NA
abundance: NA
j_gene: TRBJ2-1
len: 13
v_gene: TRBV19

CDR3nt: TGTGCCAGCAGCCCCCGGTGGAACACTGAAGCTTTCTTT
CDR3aa: CASSPRWNTEAFF
d_gene: NA
abundance: NA
j_gene: TRBJ1-1
len: 13
v_gene: TRBV5-6

CDR3nt: TGTGCCAGCAGCCTAACCGGACAGGGGTGGGAGCAGTACTTC
CDR3aa: CASSLTGQGWEQYF
d_gene: TRBD1
abundance: NA
j_gene: TRBJ2-7
len: 14
v_gene: TRBV5-4

CDR3nt: TGTGCCAGTTCGGCGGGGCCTGGAAACACCATATATTTT
CDR3aa: CASSAGPGNTIYF
d_gene: NA
abundance: few
j_gene: TRBJ1-3
len: 13
v_gene: TRBV9

CDR3nt: TGTGCCAGCAGCGATCCTCTGAGGGGGAGCGTGAATCAGCCCCAGCATTTT
CDR3aa: CASSDPLRGSVNQPQHF
d_gene: NA
abundance: NA
j_gene: TRBJ1-5
len: 17
v_gene: TRBV9

CDR3nt: TGTGCCAGCAGCCAAGGGTCAGCGCCCAATCAGCCCCAGCATTTT
CDR3aa: CASSQGSAPNQPQHF
d_gene: NA
abundance: NA
j_gene: TRBJ1-5
len: 15
v_gene: TRBV14

CDR3nt: TGTGCCAGCAGCGCAACCTCGGGACAGGGGAGGAACACCATATATTTT
CDR3aa: CASSATSGQGRNTIYF
d_gene: TRBD1
abundance: NA
j_gene: TRBJ1-3
len: 16
v_gene: TRBV9

CDR3nt: TGTGCCAGCAGCCCCAACGGACTAGCGGGGGGGGAAGAGACCCAGTACTTC
CDR3aa: CASSPNGLAGGEETQYF
d_gene: TRBD2
abundance: NA
j_gene: TRBJ2-5
len: 17
v_gene: TRBV7-9

CDR3nt: TGTGCCAGCAGTCAAACTAGCGGGCGACGCTACGAGCAGTACTTC
CDR3aa: CASSQTSGRRYEQYF
d_gene: TRBD2
abundance: NA
j_gene: TRBJ2-7
len: 15
v_gene: TRBV7-8

CDR3nt: TGTGCCAGCAGCTTATCCCCCCAGTTACCGGGACAGGGCTATGGCTACACCTTC
CDR3aa: CASSLSPQLPGQGYGYTF
d_gene: TRBD1
abundance: NA
j_gene: TRBJ1-2
len: 18
v_gene: TRBV7-9